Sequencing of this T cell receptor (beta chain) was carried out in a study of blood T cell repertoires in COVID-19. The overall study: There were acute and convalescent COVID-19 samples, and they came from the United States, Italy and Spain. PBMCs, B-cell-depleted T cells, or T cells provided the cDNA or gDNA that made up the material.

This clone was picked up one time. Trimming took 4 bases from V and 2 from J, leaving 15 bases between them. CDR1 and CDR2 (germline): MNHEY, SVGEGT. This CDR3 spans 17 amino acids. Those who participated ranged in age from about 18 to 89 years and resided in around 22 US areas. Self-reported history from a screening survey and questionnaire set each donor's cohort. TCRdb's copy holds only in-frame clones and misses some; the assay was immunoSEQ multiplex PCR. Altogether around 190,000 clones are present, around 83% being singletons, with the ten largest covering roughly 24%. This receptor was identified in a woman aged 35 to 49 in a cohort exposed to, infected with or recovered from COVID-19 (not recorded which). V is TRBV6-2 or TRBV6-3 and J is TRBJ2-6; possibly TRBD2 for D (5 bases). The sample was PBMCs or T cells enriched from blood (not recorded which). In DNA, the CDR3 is TGTGCCAGCAGTTCCAAGCGGACCAGACCTGGGGCCAACGTCCTGACTTTC. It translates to CASSSKRTRPGANVLTF.